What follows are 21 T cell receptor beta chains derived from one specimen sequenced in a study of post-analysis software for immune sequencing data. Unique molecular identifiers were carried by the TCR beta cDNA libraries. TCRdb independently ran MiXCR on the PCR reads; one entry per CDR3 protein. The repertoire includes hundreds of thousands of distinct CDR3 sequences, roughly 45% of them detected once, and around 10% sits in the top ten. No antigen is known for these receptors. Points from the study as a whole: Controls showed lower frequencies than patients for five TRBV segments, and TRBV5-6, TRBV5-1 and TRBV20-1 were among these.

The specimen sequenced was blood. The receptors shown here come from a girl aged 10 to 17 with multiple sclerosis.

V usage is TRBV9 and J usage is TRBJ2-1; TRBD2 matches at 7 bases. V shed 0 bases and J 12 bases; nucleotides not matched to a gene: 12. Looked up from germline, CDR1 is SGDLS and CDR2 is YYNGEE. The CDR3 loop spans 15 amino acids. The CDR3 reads CASSVEERGRRVQFF. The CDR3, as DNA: TGTGCCAGCAGCGTAGAGGAGCGGGGCCGTAGGGTGCAGTTCTTC.

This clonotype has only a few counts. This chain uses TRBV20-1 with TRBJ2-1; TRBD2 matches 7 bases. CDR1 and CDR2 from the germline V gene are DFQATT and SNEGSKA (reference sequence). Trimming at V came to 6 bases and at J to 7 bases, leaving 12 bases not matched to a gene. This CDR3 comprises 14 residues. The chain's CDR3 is CSAPRAGVRNEQFF. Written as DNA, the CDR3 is TGCAGTGCCCCCAGGGCGGGAGTAAGGAATGAGCAGTTCTTC.

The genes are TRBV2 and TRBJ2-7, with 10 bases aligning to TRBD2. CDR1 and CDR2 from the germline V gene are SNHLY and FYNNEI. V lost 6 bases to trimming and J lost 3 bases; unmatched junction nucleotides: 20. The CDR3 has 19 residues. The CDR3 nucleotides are TGTGCCAGCAGCTCCCCAACTTTAGCGGGAGGACCCAGGGACTACGAGCAGTACTTC. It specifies CASSSPTLAGGPRDYEQYF.

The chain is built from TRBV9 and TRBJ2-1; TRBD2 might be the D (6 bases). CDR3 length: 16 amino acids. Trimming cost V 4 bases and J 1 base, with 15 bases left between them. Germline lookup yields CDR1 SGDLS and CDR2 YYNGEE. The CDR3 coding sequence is TGTGCCAGCAGCCCCCGGGGCGGGGTTTCCTACAATGAGCAGTTCTTC. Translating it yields CASSPRGGVSYNEQFF.

The CDR3 loop reads CASSPQAGENTEAFF. CDR3 bases: TGTGCCAGCAGCCCCCAGGCAGGGGAGAACACTGAAGCTTTCTTT. The V gene is TRBV12-3 or TRBV12-4, the J gene TRBJ1-1, with a weak D call TRBD1 (6 bases). Trimming took off 6 bases at V and 1 base at J, with 15 bases between the two ends. This CDR3 comprises 15 residues.

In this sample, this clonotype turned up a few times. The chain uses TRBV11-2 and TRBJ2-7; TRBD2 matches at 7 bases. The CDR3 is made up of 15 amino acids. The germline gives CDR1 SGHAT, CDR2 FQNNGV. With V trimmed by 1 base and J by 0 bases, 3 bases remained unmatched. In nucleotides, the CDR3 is TGTGCCAGCAGCTTAGGGGGAGGGACCTCCTACGAGCAGTACTTC. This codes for CASSLGGGTSYEQYF.

The DNA of the CDR3 is TGTGCCAGCAGCTTGGCCGTAGACCCTAGGAACGAGCAGTACTTC. Translating gives CASSLAVDPRNEQYF. The chain combines TRBV13 with TRBJ2-7; D is uncertain. V was clipped by 3 bases and J by 5 bases, with 17 bases between them. Germline V gene lookup returns CDR1 PRHDT and CDR2 FYEKMQ (reference sequence). The CDR3 is 15 amino acids.

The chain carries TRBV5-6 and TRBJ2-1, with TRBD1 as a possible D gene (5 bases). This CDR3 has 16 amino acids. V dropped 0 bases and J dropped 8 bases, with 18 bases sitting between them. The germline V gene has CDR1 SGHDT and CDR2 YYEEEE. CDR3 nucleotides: TGTGCCAGCAGCTTGGTTGACGATGGGTCACAGGATGAGCAGTTCTTC. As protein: CASSLVDDGSQDEQFF.

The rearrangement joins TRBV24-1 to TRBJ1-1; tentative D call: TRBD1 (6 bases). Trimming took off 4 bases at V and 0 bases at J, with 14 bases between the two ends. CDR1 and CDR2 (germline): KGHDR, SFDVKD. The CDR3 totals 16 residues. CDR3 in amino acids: CATSESETGLNTEAFF. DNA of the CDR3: TGTGCCACCAGTGAGTCCGAGACAGGTTTGAACACTGAAGCTTTCTTT.

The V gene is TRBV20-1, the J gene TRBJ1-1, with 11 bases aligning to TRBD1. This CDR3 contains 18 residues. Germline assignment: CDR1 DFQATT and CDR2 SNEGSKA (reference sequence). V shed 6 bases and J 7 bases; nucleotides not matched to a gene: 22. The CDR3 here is CSAVPLGQGASLVVEAFF. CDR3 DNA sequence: TGCAGTGCCGTCCCCCTCGGACAGGGGGCTTCTTTGGTCGTTGAAGCTTTCTTT.

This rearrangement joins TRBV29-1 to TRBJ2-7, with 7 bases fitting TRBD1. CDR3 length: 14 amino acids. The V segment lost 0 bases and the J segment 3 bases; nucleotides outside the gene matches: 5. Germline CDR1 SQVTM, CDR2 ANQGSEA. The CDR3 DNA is TGCAGCGTTGAAGATCGGGGACAGCGCTACGAGCAGTACTTC. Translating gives CSVEDRGQRYEQYF.

The CDR3 bases are TGCAGTGCTAGGGGGACTAGATCAGTCGACGAGCAGTACTTC. Residues: CSARGTRSVDEQYF. The gene calls are TRBV20-1 and TRBJ2-7; 8 bases line up with TRBD2. Germline loops: CDR1 DFQATT, CDR2 SNEGSKA (reference sequence). This CDR3 is built from 14 residues. J lost 5 bases, V lost 3 bases, and 9 bases had no gene match.

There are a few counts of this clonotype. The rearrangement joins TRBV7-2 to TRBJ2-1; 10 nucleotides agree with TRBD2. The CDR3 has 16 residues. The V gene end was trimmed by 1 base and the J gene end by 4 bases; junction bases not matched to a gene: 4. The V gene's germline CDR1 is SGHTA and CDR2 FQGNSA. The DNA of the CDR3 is TGTGCCAGCAGCTTAGTTTCTAGCGGGAGATACAATGAGCAGTTCTTC. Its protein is CASSLVSSGRYNEQFF.

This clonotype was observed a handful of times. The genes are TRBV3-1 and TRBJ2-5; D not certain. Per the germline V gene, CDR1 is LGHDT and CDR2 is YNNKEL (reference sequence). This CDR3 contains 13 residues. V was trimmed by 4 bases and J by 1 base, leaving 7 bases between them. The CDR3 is CASSREVQETQYF. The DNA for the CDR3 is TGTGCCAGCAGCCGGGAAGTCCAAGAGACCCAGTACTTC.

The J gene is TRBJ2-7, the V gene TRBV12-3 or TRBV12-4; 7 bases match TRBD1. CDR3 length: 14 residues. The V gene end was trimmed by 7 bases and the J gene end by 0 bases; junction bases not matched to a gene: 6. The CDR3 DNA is TGTGCCAGCACCCCCGGGACAGACTCCTACGAGCAGTACTTC. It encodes CASTPGTDSYEQYF.

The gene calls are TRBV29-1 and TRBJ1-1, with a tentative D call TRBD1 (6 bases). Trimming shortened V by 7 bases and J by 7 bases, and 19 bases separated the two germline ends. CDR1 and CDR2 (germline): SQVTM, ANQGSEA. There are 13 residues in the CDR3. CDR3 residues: CSAPSPDSVEAFF. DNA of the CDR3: TGCAGCGCCCCAAGCCCGGACAGTGTTGAAGCTTTCTTT. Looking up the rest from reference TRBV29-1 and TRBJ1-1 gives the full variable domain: SAVISQKPSRDICQRGTSLTIQCQVDSQVTMMFWYRQQPGQSLTLIATANQGSEATYESGFVIDKFPISRPNLTFSTLTVSNMSPEDSSIYLCSAPSPDSVEAFFGQGTRLTVV.

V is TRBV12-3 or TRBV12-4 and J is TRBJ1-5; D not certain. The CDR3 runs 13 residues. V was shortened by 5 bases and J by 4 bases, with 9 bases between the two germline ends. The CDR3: CASSPDLNQPQHF. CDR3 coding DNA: TGTGCCAGCAGTCCGGACCTTAATCAGCCCCAGCATTTT.

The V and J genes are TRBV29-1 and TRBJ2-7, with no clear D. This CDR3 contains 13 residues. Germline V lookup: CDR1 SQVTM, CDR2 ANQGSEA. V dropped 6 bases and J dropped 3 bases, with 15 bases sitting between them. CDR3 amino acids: CSVESEKGYEQYF. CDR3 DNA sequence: TGCAGCGTCGAATCGGAGAAAGGCTACGAGCAGTACTTC.

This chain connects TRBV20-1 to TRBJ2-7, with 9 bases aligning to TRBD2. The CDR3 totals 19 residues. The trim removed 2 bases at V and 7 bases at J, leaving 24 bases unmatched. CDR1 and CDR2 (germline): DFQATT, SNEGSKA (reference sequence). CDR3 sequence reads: CSARSRRGAHSGSSLEQYF. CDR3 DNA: TGCAGTGCTAGATCCCGCAGGGGGGCCCATAGCGGGAGCTCTTTAGAGCAGTACTTC.

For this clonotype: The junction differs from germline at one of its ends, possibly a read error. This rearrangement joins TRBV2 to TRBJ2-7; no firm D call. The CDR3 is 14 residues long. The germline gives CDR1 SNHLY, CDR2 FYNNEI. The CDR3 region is CVSSESDGSYEQYF. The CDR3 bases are TGTGTCAGCAGTGAGTCGGACGGCTCCTACGAGCAGTACTTC.

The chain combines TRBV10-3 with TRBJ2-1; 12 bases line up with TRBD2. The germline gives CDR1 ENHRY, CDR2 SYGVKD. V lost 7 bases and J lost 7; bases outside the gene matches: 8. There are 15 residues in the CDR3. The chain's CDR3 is CAIKNGLAGMNEQFF. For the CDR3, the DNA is TGTGCCATCAAGAACGGACTAGCGGGGATGAATGAGCAGTTCTTC.